These 29 T cell receptor beta chains originate from one sample sequenced in a study of shared clonotypes between healthy human individuals. Clones were read by immunoSEQ multiplex PCR, and TCRdb kept only the in-frame ones, dropping some. The sample has 2 million to 2.5 million clones, 85% to 95% seen once. The sequencing sample was made of naive CD4+ T cells from PBMCs. Subset denoted: CD45RA+ positively selected. The receptors were sampled from a young man in good health. Some clones in this sample may be carry-over from other donors' samples.

The V call is TRBV9, the J call TRBJ1-2; D call uncertain. Trimming took off 5 bases at V and 4 bases at J, with 12 bases between the two ends. There are 13 residues in the CDR3. Germline values: CDR1 SGDLS, CDR2 YYNGEE. CDR3 protein: CASRESGVYGYTF. The CDR3 nucleotides read TGTGCCAGCAGGGAATCGGGCGTCTATGGCTACACCTTC.

This chain joins TRBV6-1 and TRBJ1-5; 9 bases match TRBD1. This CDR3 is 17 amino acids long. The germline CDR1 and CDR2 sequences are MNHNS and SASEGT. The V gene end was trimmed by 0 bases and the J gene end by 0 bases; junction bases not matched to a gene: 3. The CDR3 bases are TGTGCCAGCAGTGAAGCGGGGACAGGGACTAGCAATCAGCCCCAGCATTTT. It codes for CASSEAGTGTSNQPQHF.

Written as DNA, the CDR3 is TGTGCCAGCAGCTTAGTTAATTGGGACCGGGTGTACTTC. Translated, it gives CASSLVNWDRVYF. This rearrangement joins TRBV11-2 to TRBJ2-4; the D call may be TRBD1 or TRBD2 (5 bases each). Looked up from germline, CDR1 is SGHAT and CDR2 is FQNNGV. There are 13 residues in the CDR3. V lost 1 base and J 15 bases, leaving 16 bases between the germline ends.

As to this clone: Additional DNA sequences in this sample encode the identical CDR3. The gene calls are TRBV5-1 and TRBJ2-7; TRBD1 might be the D (6 bases). The germline V and J ends were trimmed by 5 bases and 0 bases, with 12 bases remaining between them. The CDR3 has 14 residues. The germline V gene has CDR1 SGHRS and CDR2 YFSETQ. CDR3 in DNA: TGCGCCAGCAGTCGAACAGGGACCTCCTACGAGCAGTACTTC. The encoded protein is CASSRTGTSYEQYF.

This sequence joins TRBV11-2 and TRBJ2-7, with TRBD1 identical over 7 bases. The trim removed 2 bases at V and 6 bases at J, leaving 7 bases unmatched. CDR3 size: 14 residues. Germline-derived CDR1 and CDR2 are SGHAT and FQNNGV. CDR3 sequence (DNA): TGTGCCAGCAGCTTAAGACAGGGCAGAGGCGAGCAGTACTTC. It translates to CASSLRQGRGEQYF.

The J gene is TRBJ1-5, the V gene TRBV30; D gene unclear. Germline assignment: CDR1 GTSNPN and CDR2 SVGIG (reference sequence). V dropped 3 bases and J dropped 6 bases, with 12 bases sitting between them. CDR3 length equals 13 residues. CDR3 coding DNA: TGTGCCTGGAGCTACACTCCCGGTCAGCCCCAGCATTTT. As protein: CAWSYTPGQPQHF.

The J gene is TRBJ2-2, the V gene TRBV9; TRBD1 is a possible D gene (5 bases). Trimming removed 4 bases at V and 2 bases at J, with 12 bases between. Germline V gene lookup returns CDR1 SGDLS and CDR2 YYNGEE. This CDR3 has 15 residues. CDR3 sequence reads: CASSRVRANTGELFF. The CDR3 nucleotides read TGTGCCAGCAGCAGAGTCAGGGCAAACACCGGGGAGCTGTTTTTT.

The chain has TRBV9 and TRBJ1-1; D uncertain. V shed 4 bases and J shed 0 bases, with 13 bases lying between them. This CDR3 has 15 amino acids. CDR1 and CDR2 from the germline V gene are SGDLS and YYNGEE. The CDR3 sequence: CASSLLTPMNTEAFF. The CDR3 nucleotides read TGTGCCAGCAGCCTTCTGACTCCTATGAACACTGAAGCTTTCTTT.

On this clone itself: Within the sample, other DNA sequences also encode this same CDR3. The rearrangement joins TRBV27 to TRBJ2-5; D gene ambiguous. Germline-derived CDR1 and CDR2 are MNHEY and SMNVEV (reference sequence). Trimming cost V 3 bases and J 4 bases, with 9 bases left between them. The CDR3 is 13 amino acids. The chain's CDR3 is CASSLRPGETQYF. Here the CDR3 DNA reads TGTGCCAGCAGTTTGAGGCCTGGAGAGACCCAGTACTTC.

The chain couples TRBV7-9 to TRBJ1-2, with 12 bases that match TRBD1. CDR1 and CDR2 (germline): SEHNR, FQNEAQ (reference sequence). J gave up 8 bases and V 1 base, and 11 bases lay outside the gene matches. This CDR3 comprises 17 residues. This CDR3 is CASSLVRWGQGASGYTF. The CDR3 bases are TGTGCCAGCAGCTTAGTGAGGTGGGGACAGGGGGCGAGCGGCTACACCTTC.

The V gene is TRBV4-1, the J gene TRBJ2-7; TRBD2 aligns across 9 bases. V was pared by 0 bases and J by 5 bases, with 17 bases of the junction left unmatched. The CDR3 is 19 residues long. Germline lookup yields CDR1 MGHRA and CDR2 YSYEKL. The CDR3 DNA reads as TGCGCCAGCAGCCAAGATCTCGGAAGGTCTAGCGGGGAGCTCGACGAGCAGTACTTC. Amino acids: CASSQDLGRSSGELDEQYF.

The chain recombines TRBV5-4 with TRBJ2-2; 10 nucleotides match TRBD2. The V gene's germline CDR1 is SGHNT and CDR2 YYREEE (reference sequence). The CDR3 covers 15 residues. J was trimmed by 6 bases and V by 0 bases; bases with no gene match: 2. Written as DNA, the CDR3 is TGTGCCAGCAGCTTGGGAAGCGGGAGGGCCGGGGAGCTGTTTTTT. Residues: CASSLGSGRAGELFF.

The chain combines TRBV30 with TRBJ1-6, with D unclear. The CDR3 covers 15 residues. Germline loops: CDR1 GTSNPN, CDR2 SVGIG (reference sequence). V dropped 0 bases and J dropped 4 bases, with 10 bases sitting between them. The chain's CDR3 is CAWSVSGGYNSPLHF. The CDR3 DNA reads TGTGCCTGGAGTGTTTCCGGCGGATATAATTCACCCCTCCACTTT.

In its sample, this clone was seen once. The same CDR3 arises from other DNA sequences in this sample as well. V usage is TRBV15 and J usage is TRBJ1-1; 9 bases are shared with TRBD1. The J segment lost 4 bases and the V segment lost 3 bases, leaving 0 bases of the junction unmatched. The CDR3 has 13 residues. The germline V gene has CDR1 LNHNV and CDR2 YYDKDF (reference sequence). CDR3 sequence (DNA): TGTGCCACCAGCAGGGACAGGGGCACTGAAGCTTTCTTT. This codes for CATSRDRGTEAFF.

The V gene is TRBV5-1, the J gene TRBJ1-4, with D maybe TRBD1 (5 bases). CDR1 and CDR2 (germline): SGHRS, YFSETQ. The V gene lost 3 bases and the J gene lost 7 bases, with 13 bases spanning the gap. CDR3 length: 14 amino acids. CDR3 sequence: CASSSGGTAEKLFF. Written as DNA, the CDR3 is TGCGCCAGCAGCTCCGGAGGGACGGCTGAAAAACTGTTTTTT.

This clone was found once. The chain carries TRBV10-2 and TRBJ2-1; 8 bases match TRBD1. The V segment lost 3 bases and the J segment 8 bases; nucleotides outside the gene matches: 3. CDR1 is WSHSY and CDR2 is SAAADI in the germline V gene. This CDR3 has 13 amino acids. The CDR3 DNA sequence: TGCGCCAGCAGTGACAGGGGGCGTGATGAGCAGTTCTTC. Amino acids: CASSDRGRDEQFF.

The chain carries TRBV6-1 and TRBJ1-5; D is undetermined. Looked up from germline, CDR1 is MNHNS and CDR2 is SASEGT. CDR3 length: 13 residues. V was cut by 2 bases and J by 9 bases, with 11 bases left in between. The CDR3 DNA follows: TGTGCCAGCAGTGAACACGGTCAGTCGCCCCAGCATTTT. Residues: CASSEHGQSPQHF.

This clone was seen a few times. The chain has TRBV27 and TRBJ1-1, with D hard to call. Germline CDR1 is MNHEY and CDR2 is SMNVEV (reference sequence). V was pared by 6 bases and J by 5 bases, with 19 bases between. This CDR3 is built from 15 residues. The CDR3 here is CASRPIGPSRTEAFF. The CDR3 DNA sequence: TGTGCCAGCAGACCCATAGGGCCCTCGAGGACTGAAGCTTTCTTT.

The chain joins TRBV7-3 to TRBJ2-3, with TRBD1 matching over 8 bases. J gave up 3 bases and V 0 bases, and 5 bases lay outside the gene matches. From germline, CDR1 is SGHTA and CDR2 FQGTGA. This CDR3 contains 16 residues. CDR3: CASSLTPGGGTDTQYF. In DNA, the CDR3 is TGTGCCAGCAGCTTAACCCCAGGGGGCGGGACAGATACGCAGTATTTT.

Notes on this clone: Other nucleotide sequences from this sample produce the same CDR3. The chain links TRBV28 to TRBJ2-7; no firm D call. The V gene's germline CDR1 is MDHEN and CDR2 SYDVKM. With 8 bases removed from V and 2 bases from J, the gap between germline ends came to 7 bases. The CDR3 covers 11 residues. In DNA, the CDR3 is TGTGCCAGCGGGCGCGCCTACGAGCAGTACTTC. This translates into CASGRAYEQYF.

Note on this clone: Other DNA sequences in the sample encode the same CDR3. This chain connects TRBV27 to TRBJ2-3; 8 bases align to TRBD2. The CDR3 runs 15 residues. V gave up 7 bases and J gave up 0 bases; unmatched junction bases: 6. Per the germline V gene, CDR1 is MNHEY and CDR2 is SMNVEV (reference sequence). The CDR3 reads CASTRLAGSTDTQYF. CDR3 coding DNA: TGTGCCAGCACCCGTTTAGCGGGAAGCACAGATACGCAGTATTTT.

This chain uses TRBV6-5 with TRBJ1-2; 7 nucleotides align to TRBD1. Unmatched junction bases numbered 8, after V lost 6 bases and J lost 4 bases. Germline loops: CDR1 MNHEY, CDR2 SVGAGI. The CDR3 sequence is 14 residues long. The CDR3 DNA is TGTGCCAGCAGGCCGACACAGGGGCTCTATGGCTACACCTTC. This gives the protein CASRPTQGLYGYTF.

The V and J genes are TRBV10-3 and TRBJ1-1; D is uncertain. V dropped 4 bases and J dropped 5 bases, with 11 bases sitting between them. This CDR3 contains 13 residues. CDR1 and CDR2 from the germline V gene are ENHRY and SYGVKD. CDR3 bases: TGTGCCATCAGTGGCCGGGATGGGACTGAAGCTTTCTTT. It translates to CAISGRDGTEAFF.

The V and J genes are TRBV5-1 and TRBJ2-1, with 12 bases fitting TRBD2. The CDR3 totals 17 residues. Germline CDR1 is SGHRS and CDR2 is YFSETQ. V lost 3 bases, J lost 6 bases, and 10 bases stayed unmatched. CDR3 nucleotides: TGCGCCAGCAGCTCTTTATGGACTAGCGGGACCGTCAATGAGCAGTTCTTC. Translation gives CASSSLWTSGTVNEQFF.

This clone appeared a single time. CDR3 DNA: TGTGCCAGCAGCGTAGAGGGACAGGGGGCCTACGAGCAGTACTTC. Protein: CASSVEGQGAYEQYF. The rearrangement uses TRBV9 and TRBJ2-7; 11 nucleotides align to TRBD1. V gave up 0 bases and J gave up 2 bases; unmatched junction bases: 1. The germline gives CDR1 SGDLS, CDR2 YYNGEE. The CDR3 is 15 amino acids.

This clone came up once. The genes are TRBV28 and TRBJ1-3; D is unresolved. This CDR3 is built from 14 residues. Looked up from germline, CDR1 is MDHEN and CDR2 is SYDVKM. V was pared by 6 bases and J by 7 bases, with 16 bases between. CDR3 bases: TGTGCCAGCAGGACATCTCCGGGTAGCAACACCATATATTTT. Amino acids: CASRTSPGSNTIYF.

The V and J genes are TRBV7-2 and TRBJ2-7, with TRBD2 matching 7 bases. Germline V lookup: CDR1 SGHTA, CDR2 FQGNSA. The CDR3 runs to 14 residues. Germline trimming cut 4 bases from V and 0 bases from J; bases unmatched to any gene: 3. The CDR3 DNA follows: TGTGCCAGCAGCTCAAGCGGGACCTCCTACGAGCAGTACTTC. As protein: CASSSSGTSYEQYF.

V usage is TRBV7-3 and J usage is TRBJ2-1; 9 bases are a match to TRBD2. Germline CDR1 reads SGHTA; CDR2 reads FQGTGA. The J segment lost 7 bases and the V segment lost 1 base, leaving 2 bases of the junction unmatched. The CDR3 has 14 residues. The CDR3 sequence: CASSLSAGGNEQFF. The CDR3 coding sequence is TGTGCCAGCAGCTTAAGCGCGGGAGGGAATGAGCAGTTCTTC.

The chain joins TRBV6-6 to TRBJ2-7; tentative D call: TRBD1 (5 bases). The CDR3 contains 12 residues. Germline V gene data show CDR1 as MNHNY and CDR2 as SVGAGI (reference sequence). The V gene lost 4 bases and the J gene lost 5 bases, with 9 bases spanning the gap. The CDR3 sequence: CASSSTTDEQYF. The CDR3 DNA is TGTGCCAGCAGTTCTACGACAGACGAGCAGTACTTC.